This paragraph reports one TCR beta chain. Through Arm-PCR of CDR3 regions and iRepertoire HTBI primers, TCR beta libraries were built. TCRdb reanalysed the multiplex PCR reads using MiXCR and keeps one entry per CDR3 protein. The top ten hold roughly 18% of the sample, which has 400,000 to 500,000 distinct CDR3 sequences, around 15% seen once. Stated time point: newly diagnosed GD, antithyroid drugs for less than 3 months. RNA extracted from PBMCs served as the sequencing template. One endocrinology department in Xi'an, China, was where patients came from. This sample was taken from a study of regulatory T cells in long-lasting Graves disease. Trimming took 0 bases from V and 0 from J; bases not matched to a gene: 7. CDR3 length equals 16 residues. Per germline, CDR1 DFQATT and CDR2 SNEGSKA (reference sequence). The same sample was also used in a study of T cells in Graves' hyperthyroidism and ophthalmopathy. From that second work: Initially, a first-round RT-PCR of the TCR CDR3 employed the HTBI primer set. Ophthalmopathy stood apart from stable hyperthyroidism in a 13 V-J model.

This sequence was found in a woman in her forties or fifties with Graves disease. V and J are TRBV20-1 and TRBJ2-7; 8 bases are shared with TRBD2. The sequenced sample was peripheral blood mononuclear cells (PBMCs), obtained at new diagnosis, from a patient treated with antithyroid drugs. The CDR3 spells CSARDPRGGSSYEQYF. CDR3 coding DNA: TGCAGTGCTAGAGATCCCCGGGGGGGAAGCTCCTACGAGCAGTACTTC.